This T cell receptor beta chain derives from a study of blood T cell repertoires in COVID-19. Whole-study context: Samples came from the United States, Italy and Spain, spanning acute and convalescent COVID-19. Sample material is recorded as cDNA or gDNA derived from T cells, B-cell-depleted T cells, or PBMCs.

Clones were read by immunoSEQ multiplex PCR, and TCRdb kept only the in-frame ones, dropping some. The sample carries more than 300,000 clones, approximately 89% recorded once. During active infection, Seattle patients enrolled and were then monitored through disease. The TCR originated in a woman aged 25 to 39 with COVID-19, enrolled during active disease. The specimen was peripheral blood.

The CDR3 DNA is TGTGCCAGCAGCTTAAGGAATAGCGGGAGAGACCAAGAGACCCAGTACTTC. Its translation: CASSLRNSGRDQETQYF. The rearrangement links TRBV7-8 to TRBJ2-5, with TRBD2 identical over 9 bases. From germline, CDR1 is SGHVS and CDR2 FQNEAQ. The ends lost 2 bases at V and 0 bases at J; junction bases unmatched: 7. This CDR3 has 17 residues.